These T cell receptor beta chains were read from a single sample in a study of blood T cell repertoires in COVID-19. Data came from immunoSEQ multiplex PCR; TCRdb stores just in-frame clones and leaves some out. This table holds 59,000 or so clones, more than 70% found once. Sequencing was carried out using peripheral blood. These TCRs come from a man aged 60-69 years with acute or convalescent COVID-19. Each CDR3 is given with its conserved first and last residue.

v_call | cdr3_aa
TRBV10-3 | CATAPGGPPYNEQFF
TRBV5-4 | CASSHAGQGLPYEQYF
TRBV19 | CASSMEGGRYGYTF
TRBV7-8 | CASSLVTSGPPDTQYF
TRBV11-2 | CASSLAPDRQETQYF
TRBV6-5 | CASSYLYGGAYEQFF
TRBV27 | CASSRLRTASNYGYTF
TRBV5-1 | CASGPWGVADGYTF
TRBV12-3/TRBV12-4 | CAGGQTYTEAFF
TRBV3-1/TRBV3-2 | CASSQPVGGKNYNEQFF
TRBV11-2 | CASSLIQGHEQYF
TRBV28 | CASSPSGGVTGELFF
TRBV11-2 | CASSSAGTVYEQYF
TRBV6-6 | CASTSDRGNGYTF
TRBV7-9 | CASSLTISDTIYF
TRBV5-4 | CASSFKQGRDIYEQYF
TRBV27 | CASSLDRGRGYTF
TRBV5-4 | CASSPKGQGGNEQFF
TRBV6-5 | CASSYEMDSKREKLFF
TRBV10-3 | CAIKSNSYEQYF
TRBV24-1 | CATGTGNQPQHF
TRBV10-2 | CASSDHSLYEQYF
TRBV3-1/TRBV3-2 | CASSPAGVTNEKLFF
TRBV6-5 | CASSYSRVGNTEAFF
TRBV3-1/TRBV3-2 | CASSQGRGTYNEQFF
TRBV9 | CASSVVGTGNTEAFF
TRBV19 | CASSRPGGDSGNTIYF